The 12 T cell receptor beta chains reported below all come from one sample, sequenced in a study of neurological immune-mediated disorders. One entry per CDR3 protein, called by TCRdb with MiXCR from the 5' RACE reads. The repertoire holds about 38,000 distinct CDR3 sequences, with approximately 4.4% as singletons. The sequenced sample consisted of CD4+ T cells from blood. These receptors were collected from a man in his late teens or twenties in good health.

Many counts were recorded for this clonotype. The V gene is TRBV5-1, the J gene TRBJ2-5; TRBD2 matches at 11 bases. Per the germline V gene, CDR1 is SGHRS and CDR2 is YFSETQ. V was clipped by 4 bases and J by 5 bases; unmatched bases: 4. The CDR3 is 14 amino acids. CDR3 sequence (DNA): TGCGCCAGCAGCGCGGGACTAGCGGTGGAGACCCAGTACTTC. It codes for CASSAGLAVETQYF. The whole variable domain, filled in from reference TRBV5-1 and TRBJ2-5, reads KAGVTQTPRYLIKTRGQQVTLSCSPISGHRSVSWYQQTPGQGLQFLFEYFSETQRNKGNFPGRFSGRQFSNSRSEMNVSTLELGDSALYLCASSAGLAVETQYFGPGTRLLVL.

This clonotype showed up many times. The chain carries TRBV3-1 and TRBJ2-1; no clear D. Germline CDR1 LGHDT, CDR2 YNNKEL (reference sequence). CDR3 length: 15 amino acids. Trimming left V 0 bases short and J 5 bases short, with 11 bases between. CDR3 DNA: TGTGCCAGCAGCCAAGATCCCCAGGTTCACAATGAGCAGTTCTTC. Protein sequence: CASSQDPQVHNEQFF.

This clonotype ranks as medium-sized. The V and J genes are TRBV5-1 and TRBJ2-7, with 10 bases matching TRBD1. V shed 4 bases, J shed 1 base, and the junction held 5 bases outside the gene matches. From germline, CDR1 is SGHRS and CDR2 YFSETQ. The CDR3 consists of 15 residues. This chain's CDR3 is CASSLTGGTSYEQYF. In DNA, the CDR3 is TGCGCCAGCAGCCTGACAGGGGGCACGTCCTACGAGCAGTACTTC.

This clonotype has ten or more counts. The chain recombines TRBV2 with TRBJ2-5, with D perhaps matching TRBD1 or TRBD2 (5 bases each). V was shortened by 7 bases and J by 7 bases, with 13 bases between the two germline ends. This CDR3 spans 12 amino acids. Germline V CDR1 and CDR2: SNHLY, FYNNEI. CDR3 in DNA: TGTGCCAGCACGGGGCCCGGAGGGACCCAGTACTTC. Amino acid sequence: CASTGPGGTQYF.

This clonotype appeared many times. The gene calls are TRBV6-5 and TRBJ1-5; D remains unclear. Per the germline V gene, CDR1 is MNHEY and CDR2 is SVGAGI. Trimming pared 5 bases from V and 6 bases from J, leaving 17 bases between. This CDR3 region has 15 residues. The CDR3 DNA reads TGTGCCAGCAGTCCTGGATCCAGAGTCGGTCAGCCCCAGCATTTT. This translates into CASSPGSRVGQPQHF.

There are many counts of this clonotype. The V and J genes are TRBV6-5 and TRBJ1-5; D ambiguous. Germline CDR1 MNHEY, CDR2 SVGAGI. The CDR3 covers 15 residues. Trimming shortened V by 0 bases and J by 5 bases, and 11 bases separated the two germline ends. The CDR3 region has the DNA TGTGCCAGCAGTTACTCGATGCTGGGAGATCAGCCCCAGCATTTT. Protein sequence: CASSYSMLGDQPQHF.

This clonotype has only a few counts. This chain connects TRBV4-2 to TRBJ2-7; unclear D gene. Trimming stripped 0 bases from V and 0 bases from J, with 6 bases between. Germline lookup yields CDR1 LGHNA and CDR2 YNFKEQ. The CDR3 consists of 14 residues. For the CDR3, the DNA is TGTGCCAGCAGCCAAGAAGGGATCTCCTACGAGCAGTACTTC. Protein product: CASSQEGISYEQYF.

This clonotype has at least ten counts. V and J are TRBV21-1 and TRBJ2-1; no check of the table's D call, TRBD2, against the DNA was made. TRBV21-1 is labeled a pseudogene. This CDR3 has 22 amino acids. In DNA form, the CDR3 reads TGTGCCAGCAGCAAAGGATCGGGGCTAGCGGGGGAGGTACGAAGCTCCTACAATGAGCAGTTCTTC. It specifies CASSKGSGLAGEVRSSYNEQFF.

This clonotype was found many times. The chain employs TRBV7-9 and TRBJ1-2, with 7 positions matching TRBD1. This CDR3 comprises 13 residues. J lost 5 bases, V lost 5 bases, and 5 bases had no gene match. CDR1 is SEHNR and CDR2 is FQNEAQ in the germline V gene (reference sequence). The CDR3: CASSPGQRYGYTF. As DNA, the CDR3 is TGTGCCAGCAGCCCGGGACAGAGATATGGCTACACCTTC.

There are many counts of this clonotype. The chain recombines TRBV5-1 with TRBJ2-3, with 8 positions matching TRBD2. Germline CDR1 reads SGHRS; CDR2 reads YFSETQ. The ends lost 0 bases at V and 6 bases at J; junction bases unmatched: 9. The CDR3 is 16 amino acids. In nucleotides, the CDR3 is TGCGCCAGCAGCTTGGCTATTAGCGGGGTGACGGATACGCAGTATTTT. It codes for CASSLAISGVTDTQYF.

This clonotype was seen ten or more times. CDR3 sequence reads: CSAPGASYNEQFF. The CDR3 bases are TGCAGTGCTCCCGGGGCCTCCTACAATGAGCAGTTCTTC. The genes are TRBV20-1 and TRBJ2-1; the D gene could be TRBD1 or TRBD2 (5 bases each). Trimming cost V 5 bases and J 0 bases, with 8 bases left between them. The CDR3 sequence is 13 residues long. Germline V gene data show CDR1 as DFQATT and CDR2 as SNEGSKA (reference sequence).

The table lists this clonotype with many counts. The rearrangement links TRBV5-1 to TRBJ2-3, with D perhaps matching TRBD2 (5 bases). CDR1 is SGHRS, CDR2 YFSETQ, per germline. Trimming removed 4 bases from V and 3 bases from J, with 15 bases in between. The CDR3 consists of 15 residues. CDR3 DNA: TGCGCCAGCAGCCCCCTCCGAGGGTTGACAGATACGCAGTATTTT. Translating gives CASSPLRGLTDTQYF.